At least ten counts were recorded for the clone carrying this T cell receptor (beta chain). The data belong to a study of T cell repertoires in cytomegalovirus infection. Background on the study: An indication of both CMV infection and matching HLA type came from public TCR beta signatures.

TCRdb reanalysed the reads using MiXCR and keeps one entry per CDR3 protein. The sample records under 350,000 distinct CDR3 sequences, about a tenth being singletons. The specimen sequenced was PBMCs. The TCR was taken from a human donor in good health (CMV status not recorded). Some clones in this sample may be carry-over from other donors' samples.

The CDR3, as DNA: TGTGCTAGTGAAATCCCGGGACATAGGAACACTGAAGCTTTCTTT. Amino acids: CASEIPGHRNTEAFF. The chain has TRBV12-5 and TRBJ1-1; TRBD1 is a possible D gene (6 bases). In germline, CDR1 is LGHNT, CDR2 FRNRAP. This CDR3 has 15 residues. V was pared by 7 bases and J by 1 base, with 16 bases between. Using reference TRBV12-5 and TRBJ1-1 for the parts outside the CDR3, the full variable domain is DARVTQTPRHKVTEMGQEVTMRCQPILGHNTVFWYRQTMMQGLELLAYFRNRAPLDDSGMPKDRFSAEMPDATLATLKIQPSEPRDSAVYFCASEIPGHRNTEAFFGQGTRLTVV.